One and the same sample provided the 26 T cell receptor beta chains below, sequenced in a study of a mutant IDH1 vaccine in newly diagnosed glioma. Regarding time point: week 35, safety follow-up. With topical imiquimod, each dose of the vaccine consisted of 300 ug of mutant IDH1 20-mer peptide. No antigen has been identified for these receptors. The assay was immunoSEQ multiplex PCR, and TCRdb's table has in-frame clones only and misses some. The data contain around 32,000 clones, 60% to 85% of them singletons. The starting material was PBMCs, obtained from a glioma patient whose treatment included an IDH1 peptide vaccine. The receptors were gathered from a woman in her twenties or thirties with glioma. Some clones in this sample may be carry-over from other donors' samples.

This clone was detected only a few times. The CDR3 protein is CATDFTGGGKETQYF. The DNA for the CDR3 is TGTGCCACCGATTTCACAGGGGGCGGGAAAGAGACCCAGTACTTC. The V gene is TRBV6-1, the J gene TRBJ2-5; 9 bases match TRBD1. V dropped 10 bases and J dropped 3; count of bases not matched to a gene: 12. CDR3 length: 15 residues. Per germline, CDR1 MNHNS and CDR2 SASEGT.

This sequence joins TRBV2 and TRBJ1-1; the match to TRBD1 covers 7 bases. V lost 6 bases and J lost 3; bases outside the gene matches: 7. The CDR3 spans 14 residues. CDR1 is SNHLY, CDR2 FYNNEI, per germline. CDR3 sequence (DNA): TGTGCCAGCAGGGCGGACAGGAGGGACACTGAAGCTTTCTTT. Residues: CASRADRRDTEAFF.

This chain uses TRBV30 with TRBJ1-4; maybe TRBD1 (5 bases). The CDR3 is 13 residues long. Germline CDR1 and CDR2: GTSNPN and SVGIG (reference sequence). Between the trimmed V and J ends, which lost 4 bases and 7 bases, there was a span of 13 bases. This CDR3 is CAWIRGEGEKLFF. CDR3 sequence (DNA): TGTGCCTGGATAAGGGGAGAAGGTGAAAAACTGTTTTTT.

The rearrangement joins TRBV9 to TRBJ2-3, with 7 bases matching TRBD2. The CDR3 length is 16 residues. The ends lost 5 bases at V and 2 bases at J; junction bases unmatched: 11. Per germline, CDR1 SGDLS and CDR2 YYNGEE. As DNA, the CDR3 is TGTGCCAGCAGTCCGACTAGCAGCTATATCACAGATACGCAGTATTTT. Translation gives CASSPTSSYITDTQYF.

This clone was recorded once. V and J are TRBV4-2 and TRBJ2-3; no clear D gene. The CDR3 has 12 residues. V was cut by 0 bases and J by 3 bases, with 1 base left in between. Germline loops: CDR1 LGHNA, CDR2 YNFKEQ. For the CDR3, the DNA is TGTGCCAGCAGCCAAGAGACAGATACGCAGTATTTT. Translated: CASSQETDTQYF.

Notes on this clone: The identical CDR3 is also encoded by other nucleotide sequences in the sample. The chain uses TRBV5-1 and TRBJ1-5; no definite D call. Per germline, CDR1 SGHRS and CDR2 YFSETQ. There are 15 residues in the CDR3. V lost 0 bases and J lost 4, with 11 bases in between. CDR3 loop: CASSLDTGGNQPQHF. Written as DNA, the CDR3 is TGCGCCAGCAGCTTGGATACGGGAGGAAATCAGCCCCAGCATTTT.

The CDR3 loop is CASSPNGQPRDTEAFF. The CDR3, as DNA: TGTGCCAGCTCACCAAACGGGCAGCCCCGGGACACTGAAGCTTTCTTT. The chain carries TRBV18 and TRBJ1-1, with no clear D. CDR1 KGHSH and CDR2 LQKENI come from the germline V gene. V lost 2 bases and J lost 3, with 16 bases in between. CDR3 size: 16 residues.

The chain uses TRBV28 and TRBJ2-7, with D tentatively TRBD1 (5 bases). V lost 5 bases, J lost 0 bases, and 20 bases lay in between. This CDR3 is built from 17 residues. CDR1 and CDR2 from the germline V gene are MDHEN and SYDVKM. The CDR3 here is CASSPTDRLNFSYEQYF. The CDR3 DNA follows: TGTGCCAGCAGTCCCACAGACAGACTCAATTTCTCCTACGAGCAGTACTTC.

As to this clone: Germline is not matched at one junction end, which may reflect a read error. This sequence joins TRBV7-7 and TRBJ2-7; unclear D gene. CDR1 is SSHAT and CDR2 is FNYEAQ in the germline V gene (reference sequence). The CDR3 is 11 residues long. CDR3 protein: CASSRNYEQYF. The CDR3 nucleotides are TGTGCTAGCAGCCGTAACTACGAGCAGTACTTC. Full variable domain (outside the CDR3, taken from reference TRBV7-7 and TRBJ2-7): GAGVSQSPRYKVTKRGQDVTLRCDPISSHATLYWYQQALGQGPEFLTYFNYEAQPDKSGLPSDRFSAERPEGSISTLTIQRTEQRDSAMYRCASSRNYEQYFGPGTRLTVT.

The CDR3 DNA follows: TGTGCCAGCAGGGGGGAGTACTATGGCTACACCTTC. Translating it yields CASRGEYYGYTF. This chain uses TRBV6-1 with TRBJ1-2, with D possibly TRBD1 on 5 matching bases. CDR3 length equals 12 residues. V lost 6 bases to trimming and J lost 3 bases, with 8 bases between them. Looked up from germline, CDR1 is MNHNS and CDR2 is SASEGT.

V is TRBV7-6 and J is TRBJ2-3, with D possibly TRBD2 on 5 matching bases. Germline V lookup: CDR1 SGHVS, CDR2 FNYEAQ. Trimming left V 2 bases short and J 0 bases short, with 12 bases between. The CDR3 contains 16 residues. CDR3 region: CASSLWSGGSTDTQYF. The CDR3 DNA is TGTGCCAGCAGCTTATGGAGCGGAGGTAGCACAGATACGCAGTATTTT.

The chain joins TRBV6-5 to TRBJ2-1; the D call may be TRBD1 or TRBD2 (5 bases each). The CDR3 has 14 amino acids. V was clipped by 2 bases and J by 3 bases, with 8 bases between them. The germline CDR1 and CDR2 sequences are MNHEY and SVGAGI. The CDR3 DNA sequence: TGTGCCAGCAGTTACGGGACGGTCTACAATGAGCAGTTCTTC. This encodes CASSYGTVYNEQFF.

V and J are TRBV6-5 and TRBJ2-1; TRBD2 aligns across 8 bases. Looked up from germline, CDR1 is MNHEY and CDR2 is SVGAGI. V shed 6 bases, J shed 6 bases, and the junction held 7 bases outside the gene matches. This CDR3 is built from 14 residues. The CDR3 DNA follows: TGTGCCAGCAGCCAATCTGGGACTAGCAATGAGCAGTTCTTC. Its translation is CASSQSGTSNEQFF.

This clone has just a few counts. The chain employs TRBV19 and TRBJ1-4; 7 nucleotides line up with TRBD1. V lost 6 bases and J lost 5; bases outside the gene matches: 3. This CDR3 is built from 13 residues. Germline loops: CDR1 LNHDA, CDR2 SQIVND (reference sequence). The CDR3 DNA follows: TGTGCCAGTAGAAACAGGGGAAATGAAAAACTGTTTTTT. Its protein is CASRNRGNEKLFF.

The chain links TRBV2 to TRBJ1-1; 8 bases align to TRBD1. V was clipped by 11 bases and J by 5 bases; unmatched bases: 22. Germline V CDR1 and CDR2: SNHLY, FYNNEI. The CDR3 is 17 residues long. The CDR3: CAQQGPDRVIRRTEAFF. The CDR3 nucleotides read TGTGCCCAGCAGGGCCCGGACAGGGTGATTCGAAGGACTGAAGCTTTCTTT.

The rearrangement joins TRBV19 to TRBJ2-6; D is unclear. V gave up 6 bases and J gave up 2 bases, with 8 bases separating them. Germline CDR1 reads LNHDA; CDR2 reads SQIVND (reference sequence). CDR3 size: 14 residues. CDR3 sequence: CASRNGPGANVLTF. DNA for the CDR3: TGTGCCAGTAGGAACGGGCCTGGGGCCAACGTCCTGACTTTC.

J is TRBJ2-7 and V is TRBV27; 9 nucleotides match TRBD2. After removal of 5 bases from V and 6 bases from J, the junction contained 8 bases not matched to a gene. This CDR3 is 14 amino acids long. CDR1 is MNHEY, CDR2 SMNVEV, per germline (reference sequence). The CDR3 sequence: CASSPKATSGEQYF. Written as DNA, the CDR3 is TGTGCCAGCAGTCCTAAGGCGACTAGCGGCGAGCAGTACTTC.

This chain uses TRBV6-1 with TRBJ2-3; no firm D call. Germline lookup yields CDR1 MNHNS and CDR2 SASEGT. The CDR3 covers 15 residues. V lost 5 bases and J 2 bases, leaving 14 bases between the germline ends. The CDR3 reads CASSTQPGPTDTQYF. The DNA for the CDR3 is TGTGCCAGCAGTACACAACCCGGGCCCACAGATACGCAGTATTTT.

V and J are TRBV9 and TRBJ1-3, with D possibly TRBD1 on 5 matching bases. V lost 0 bases and J lost 14, with 15 bases in between. Germline-derived CDR1 and CDR2 are SGDLS and YYNGEE. The CDR3 contains 13 residues. CDR3: CASSVDIRDSLYF. CDR3 nucleotides: TGTGCCAGCAGCGTAGACATCCGCGACAGTCTATATTTT.

The genes are TRBV27 and TRBJ1-2; D not certain. This CDR3 is built from 15 residues. V lost 7 bases to trimming and J lost 4 bases, with 19 bases between them. Germline V gene sequence: CDR1 MNHEY, CDR2 SMNVEV (reference sequence). CDR3: CASILKAGGSYGYTF. The CDR3, as DNA: TGTGCCAGCATTCTTAAGGCAGGTGGGAGCTATGGCTACACCTTC.

V is TRBV29-1 and J is TRBJ2-4; perhaps TRBD2 as D (7 bases). There are 18 residues in the CDR3. The V gene lost 6 bases and the J gene lost 0 bases, with 24 bases spanning the gap. Germline V gene sequence: CDR1 SQVTM, CDR2 ANQGSEA. The CDR3 is CSVRGDPSGGLAKNIQYF. CDR3 in DNA: TGCAGCGTGCGGGGAGACCCGTCGGGGGGCTTAGCCAAAAACATTCAGTACTTC.

This clone was recorded only once. This chain uses TRBV2 with TRBJ2-2; D perhaps matches TRBD1 (5 bases). Germline V gene sequence: CDR1 SNHLY, CDR2 FYNNEI. This CDR3 is 15 amino acids long. V lost 8 bases and J lost 5, with 18 bases in between. In DNA form, the CDR3 reads TGTGCCAGCCGCTACCAGGGCGCCGTTACCGGGGAGCTGTTTTTT. Protein product: CASRYQGAVTGELFF.

This clone occurred once. CDR3 protein: CASSWGGSTDTQYF. The DNA for the CDR3 is TGTGCCAGCAGCTGGGGAGGGAGCACAGATACGCAGTATTTT. The chain joins TRBV5-6 to TRBJ2-3; TRBD2 aligns across 7 bases. The CDR3 runs to 14 residues. With V trimmed by 3 bases and J by 0 bases, 1 base remained unmatched. The germline CDR1 and CDR2 sequences are SGHDT and YYEEEE.

The gene calls are TRBV5-1 and TRBJ2-3, with D perhaps assigned TRBD1 or TRBD2 (5 bases each). Germline CDR1 and CDR2: SGHRS and YFSETQ. This CDR3 comprises 15 residues. The germline V and J ends were trimmed by 5 bases and 2 bases, with 15 bases remaining between them. CDR3 in amino acids: CASSLPGPDTDTQYF. CDR3 coding DNA: TGCGCCAGCAGTCTTCCGGGACCCGACACAGATACGCAGTATTTT.

The rearrangement uses TRBV10-2 and TRBJ1-1, with a weak D call TRBD1 (6 bases). CDR1 WSHSY and CDR2 SAAADI come from the germline V gene. Deletions cut 3 bases from V and 0 bases from J, with 17 bases between. There are 17 residues in the CDR3. CDR3 sequence (DNA): TGCGCCAGCAGTGACAGACCCTTCAGGGGCTTGAACACTGAAGCTTTCTTT. This gives the protein CASSDRPFRGLNTEAFF.

The gene calls are TRBV19 and TRBJ1-3; D uncertain. CDR1 LNHDA and CDR2 SQIVND come from the germline V gene (reference sequence). V lost 10 bases and J 0 bases, leaving 16 bases between the germline ends. The length of the CDR3 is 15 residues. The CDR3 DNA is TGTGCCACTGACGGACGGGTAAACTCTGGAAACACCATATATTTT. This encodes CATDGRVNSGNTIYF.